This T cell receptor beta chain was sequenced in a study of T-cell memory formation after mild COVID-19. Whole-study results and caveats: Confirmation was lacking for SARS-CoV-2 specificity of second-wave clones that peaked on day 37. Day 15 to 85 contracting clones showed balanced CD4/CD8; day 15 to 37 expanders favored CD4+.

A 5'RACE reaction primed in the constant segment made cDNA libraries of TCR alpha and TCR beta, and these carried sample barcodes and UMIs. A single record per CDR3 protein comes from TCRdb applying MiXCR to the 5' RACE reads. The data contain 150,000 to 200,000 distinct CDR3 sequences, about 20% of them seen just once; the ten biggest clones take up roughly 23%. The CDR3 is 13 amino acids. Between the trimmed V and J ends, which lost 4 bases and 6 bases, there was a span of 13 bases. Looked up from germline, CDR1 is MNHEY and CDR2 is SMNVEV (reference sequence). This clonotype was seen a few times. Its antigen is unknown.

Sequenced input: PBMCs or a T cell subset sorted from them (not recorded which). This TCR was sampled from an adult woman who had mild COVID-19 (a few samples of this study predate the infection). Cell type and time point are not known. This chain uses TRBV27 with TRBJ2-7; D may match TRBD1 or TRBD2 (5 bases each). Here the CDR3 reads CASSSRVGVEQYF. Here the CDR3 DNA reads TGTGCCAGCAGTTCGAGAGTGGGGGTCGAGCAGTACTTC.